The clone carrying this T cell receptor (beta chain) has a handful of counts. Other DNA sequences within the sample encode an identical CDR3. Sequencing used immunoSEQ multiplex PCR; TCRdb keeps in-frame clones, though not all of them. The sample includes 380,000 or so clones, about 88% of them seen just once. Seattle cases were enrolled at active infection and followed longitudinally. The sample comes from a study of blood T cell repertoires in COVID-19. Study-level information: The analysed material was cDNA or gDNA that came from T cells, B-cell-depleted T cells, or PBMCs.

This CDR3 region has 14 residues. V lost 3 bases and J 0 bases, leaving 8 bases between the germline ends. CDR1 is SGHNT and CDR2 is YYREEE in the germline V gene (reference sequence). The sequenced material came from peripheral blood. This receptor was taken from a woman between 55 and 75 years old with COVID-19, enrolled during active disease. This chain links TRBV5-4 with TRBJ2-3, with a possible D match to TRBD1 (6 bases). CDR3 protein: CASSSQGSTDTQYF. DNA for the CDR3: TGTGCCAGCAGCTCACAGGGTAGCACAGATACGCAGTATTTT.